This TCR beta chain stems from a study of cytomegalovirus exposure and HLA in healthy donors. Overall study findings and caveats: The presence/absence work took it that sequencing depth was about the same across donors.

In the case of this clone: Its antigen is as yet unknown.

The PCR contained 60 Vbeta and 13 Jbeta primers. The repertoire was sequenced with immunoSEQ multiplex PCR; TCRdb's copy has only in-frame clones and lacks some. This table has approximately 210,000 clones, more than 75% appearing once. From germline, CDR1 is SGHDT and CDR2 YYEEEE. The CDR3 has 11 amino acids. The V and J ends lost 3 bases and 8 bases respectively, with 8 bases between them. Sequenced sample: PBMCs. This TCR came from a male donor in good health and CMV-seropositive. The chain is built from TRBV5-6 and TRBJ1-1, with D perhaps matching TRBD1 (5 bases). As DNA, the CDR3 is TGTGCCAGCAGCTGGGAGGGGGAAGCTTTCTTT. This encodes CASSWEGEAFF.